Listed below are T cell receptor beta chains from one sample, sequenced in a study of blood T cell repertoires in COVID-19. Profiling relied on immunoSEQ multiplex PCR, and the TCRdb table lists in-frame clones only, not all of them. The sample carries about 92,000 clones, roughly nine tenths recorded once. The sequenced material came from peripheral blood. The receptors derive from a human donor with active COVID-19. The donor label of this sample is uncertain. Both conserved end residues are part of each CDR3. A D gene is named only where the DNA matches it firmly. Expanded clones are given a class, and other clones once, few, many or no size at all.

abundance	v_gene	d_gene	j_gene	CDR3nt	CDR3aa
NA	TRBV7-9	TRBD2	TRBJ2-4	TGTGCCAGCAGTAAACTAGCGGGGGAAGAAATTAACATTCAGTACTTC	CASSKLAGEEINIQYF
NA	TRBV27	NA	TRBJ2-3	TGTGCCAGCAGGAATGGGGGCTGGGGCACAGATACGCAGTATTTT	CASRNGGWGTDTQYF
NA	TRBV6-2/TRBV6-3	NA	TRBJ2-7	TGTGCCAGCAGCCACCAAGCCAAGCAGCAGTACTTC	CASSHQAKQQYF
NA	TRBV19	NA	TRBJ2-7	TGTGCCATCTCGAAGGCCCAGGGGCCCTCCTACGAGCAGTACTTC	CAISKAQGPSYEQYF
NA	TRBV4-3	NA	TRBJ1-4	TGCGCCAGCAGCCAAGATCCGGGGGGAAATCTGTTTTTT	CASSQDPGGNLFF
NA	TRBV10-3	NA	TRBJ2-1	TGTGCCATCATGGACGGGGAGAGCTCCTACAATGAGCAGTTCTTC	CAIMDGESSYNEQFF
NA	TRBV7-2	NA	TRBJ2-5	TGTGCCAGCAGGAGGACTGGTGGGGAGACCCAGTACTTC	CASRRTGGETQYF
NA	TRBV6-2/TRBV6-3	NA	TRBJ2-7	TGTGCCAGCAGTTCCCTGTGGCAGGGGGGCTACTACGAGCAGTACTTC	CASSSLWQGGYYEQYF
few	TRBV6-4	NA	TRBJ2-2	TGTGCCAGCAGTCAGACGAACACCGGGGAGCTGTTTTTT	CASSQTNTGELFF
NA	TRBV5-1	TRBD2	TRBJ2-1	TGCGCCAGCAGCTTGGCCGCTGCTAGCGGGTACAATGAGCAGTTCTTC	CASSLAAASGYNEQFF
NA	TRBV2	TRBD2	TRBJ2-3	TGTGCCAGCAGTGAACTCAGCGGGGGGACTGATACGCAGTATTTT	CASSELSGGTDTQYF
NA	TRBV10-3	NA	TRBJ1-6	TGTGCCATCAGTGAGTCAGCAGGGAGCGGGAATTCACCCCTCCACTTT	CAISESAGSGNSPLHF
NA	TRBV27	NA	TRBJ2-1	TGTGCCAGCAGGAAGGGGATGGAGCAGTTCTTC	CASRKGMEQFF
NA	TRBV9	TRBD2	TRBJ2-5	TGTGCCAGCAGTGCGGGGGTAGATGGGCAAGGGGAGACCCAGTACTTC	CASSAGVDGQGETQYF
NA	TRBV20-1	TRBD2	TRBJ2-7	TGCAGTGCTAGTAACGTCCCAGGGAGGGGTTACGAGCAGTACTTC	CSASNVPGRGYEQYF
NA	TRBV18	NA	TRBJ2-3	TGTGCCAGCTCACCCTCGAGTGTTGTTGGGTATTTT	CASSPSSVVGYF
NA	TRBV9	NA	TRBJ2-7	TGTGCCAGCAGCGTAGTCCGGACAGGGCTTGGGGGGGACCCCGCTAGCTCCTACGAGCAGTACTTC	CASSVVRTGLGGDPASSYEQYF
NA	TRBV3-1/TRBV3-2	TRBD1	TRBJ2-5	TGTGCCAGCAGCCCCCGACAGGGTGGGCAAGAGACCCAGTACTTC	CASSPRQGGQETQYF
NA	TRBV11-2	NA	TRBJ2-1	TGTGCCAGCAGCTTACGGGATGCCTCCTACAATGAGCAGTTCTTC	CASSLRDASYNEQFF
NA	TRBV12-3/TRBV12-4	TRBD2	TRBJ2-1	TGTGCCAGCAGCCCCGGGACTAGTTTTGAGCAGTTCTTC	CASSPGTSFEQFF
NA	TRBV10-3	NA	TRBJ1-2	TGTGCCATCAGTACAGTTGATGGCTACACCTTC	CAISTVDGYTF
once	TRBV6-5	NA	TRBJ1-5	TGTGCCAGCAGTTACGGTATCGGGCAGCCCCAGCATTTT	CASSYGIGQPQHF
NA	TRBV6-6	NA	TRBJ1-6	TGTGCCAGCAGTTACAGAGAGTCTTATAATTCACCCCTCCACTTT	CASSYRESYNSPLHF
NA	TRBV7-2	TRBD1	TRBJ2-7	TGTGCCAGCAGCGGGACAGTCTCCTACGAGCAGTACTTC	CASSGTVSYEQYF